This entry features one TCR beta chain sequence. The antigen remains unidentified. 5'RACE template switching with UMIs produced the TCR beta cDNA. Reanalyzing the 5' RACE reads, TCRdb keeps one entry per CDR3 protein, without DNA. The sample totals roughly 390,000 distinct CDR3 sequences. This specimen comes from a study of T cells expressing NK-cell markers. Study-wide background: Sorted CD3+CD56+NKG2C+, CD3+CD56+NKG2C- and CD3+CD56-NKG2C+ T cells supplied TCR beta repertoires.

Findings and limits, study-wide: Four donors showed these clonotypes also leading the CD3+CD56-NKG2C+ fraction. Expanded clones of NKG2C+ T cells had an unclear HCMV specificity.

The sample comprised blood T cells: a sorted CD56 or NKG2C T cell subset, CD4+ or CD8+ T cells, or bulk PBMC T cells (not recorded which). The receptor was derived from a woman in her fifties or sixties in good health.

This chain's CDR3 is CASSYEVTGVEGGYTF. This sequence joins TRBV2 and TRBJ1-2; TCRdb gives TRBD1 as the D gene, but with no DNA this cannot be confirmed. Germline assignment: CDR1 SNHLY and CDR2 FYNNEI. This CDR3 is 16 amino acids long.